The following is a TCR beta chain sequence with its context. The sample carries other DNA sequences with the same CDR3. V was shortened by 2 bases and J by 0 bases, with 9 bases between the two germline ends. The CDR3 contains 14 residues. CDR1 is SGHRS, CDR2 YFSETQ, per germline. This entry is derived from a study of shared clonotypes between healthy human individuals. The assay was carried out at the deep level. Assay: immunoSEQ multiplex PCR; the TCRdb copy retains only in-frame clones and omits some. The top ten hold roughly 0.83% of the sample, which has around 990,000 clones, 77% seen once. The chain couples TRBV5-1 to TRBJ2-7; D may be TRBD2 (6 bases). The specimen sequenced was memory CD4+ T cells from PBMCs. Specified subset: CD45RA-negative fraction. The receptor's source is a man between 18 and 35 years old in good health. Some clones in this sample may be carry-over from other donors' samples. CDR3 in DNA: TGCGCCAGCAGCTTCGGGGAGGCCTCCTACGAGCAGTACTTC. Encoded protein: CASSFGEASYEQYF. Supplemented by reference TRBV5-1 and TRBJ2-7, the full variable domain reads KAGVTQTPRYLIKTRGQQVTLSCSPISGHRSVSWYQQTPGQGLQFLFEYFSETQRNKGNFPGRFSGRQFSNSRSEMNVSTLELGDSALYLCASSFGEASYEQYFGPGTRLTVT.